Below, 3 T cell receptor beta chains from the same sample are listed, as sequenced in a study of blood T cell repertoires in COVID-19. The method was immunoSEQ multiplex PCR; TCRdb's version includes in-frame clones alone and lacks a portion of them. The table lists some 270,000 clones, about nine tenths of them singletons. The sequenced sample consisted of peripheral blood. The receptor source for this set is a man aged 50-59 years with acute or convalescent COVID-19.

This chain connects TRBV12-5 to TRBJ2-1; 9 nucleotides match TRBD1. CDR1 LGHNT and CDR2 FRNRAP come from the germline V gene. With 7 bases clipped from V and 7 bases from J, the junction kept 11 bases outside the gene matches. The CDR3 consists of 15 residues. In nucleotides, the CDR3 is TGTGCTAGTGCCACCATGGGGACAGGGCGAAATGAGCAGTTCTTC. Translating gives CASATMGTGRNEQFF.

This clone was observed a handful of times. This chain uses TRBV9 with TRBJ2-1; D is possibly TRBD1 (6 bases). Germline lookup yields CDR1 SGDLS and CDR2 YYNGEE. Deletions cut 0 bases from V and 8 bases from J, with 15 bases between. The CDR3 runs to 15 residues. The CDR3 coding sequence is TGTGCCAGCAGCGTAGAGTGGGGGCTTAGGGATGAGCAGTTCTTC. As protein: CASSVEWGLRDEQFF. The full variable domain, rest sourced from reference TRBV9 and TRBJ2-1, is DSGVTQTPKHLITATGQRVTLRCSPRSGDLSVYWYQQSLDQGLQFLIQYYNGEERAKGNILERFSAQQFPDLHSELNLSSLELGDSALYFCASSVEWGLRDEQFFGPGTRLTVL.

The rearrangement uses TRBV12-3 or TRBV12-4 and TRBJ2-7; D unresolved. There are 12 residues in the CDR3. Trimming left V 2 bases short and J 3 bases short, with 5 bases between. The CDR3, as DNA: TGTGCCAGCAGTTTAAGAGACTACGAGCAGTACTTC. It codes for CASSLRDYEQYF.